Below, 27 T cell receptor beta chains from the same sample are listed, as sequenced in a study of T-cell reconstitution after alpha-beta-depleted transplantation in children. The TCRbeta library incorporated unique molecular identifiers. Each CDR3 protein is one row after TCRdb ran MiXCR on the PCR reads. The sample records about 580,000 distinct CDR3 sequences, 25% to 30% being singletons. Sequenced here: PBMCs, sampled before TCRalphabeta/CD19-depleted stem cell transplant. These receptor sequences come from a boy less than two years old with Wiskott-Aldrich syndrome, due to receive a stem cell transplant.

The CDR3 DNA sequence: TGCGCCAGCAGCTTGGCCAGGGGTACGGCCGGGGAGCTGTTTTTT. It yields the protein CASSLARGTAGELFF. The chain has TRBV5-1 and TRBJ2-2, with a weak D call TRBD1 (6 bases). Trimming removed 0 bases at V and 6 bases at J, with 12 bases between. Germline V lookup: CDR1 SGHRS, CDR2 YFSETQ. This CDR3 spans 15 amino acids.

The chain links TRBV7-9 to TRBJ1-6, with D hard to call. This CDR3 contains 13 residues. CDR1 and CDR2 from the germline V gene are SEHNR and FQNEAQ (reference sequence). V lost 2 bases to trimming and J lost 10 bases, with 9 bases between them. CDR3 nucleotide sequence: TGTGCCAGCAGCTTAACGGAGGAATCACCCCTCCACTTT. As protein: CASSLTEESPLHF.

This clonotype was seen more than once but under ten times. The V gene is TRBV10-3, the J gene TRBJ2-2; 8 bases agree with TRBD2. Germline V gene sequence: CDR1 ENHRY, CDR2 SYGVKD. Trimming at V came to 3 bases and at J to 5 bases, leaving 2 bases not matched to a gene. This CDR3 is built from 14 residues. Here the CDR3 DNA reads TGTGCCATCAGTGATAAGCGGGAGACCGGGGAGCTGTTTTTT. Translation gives CAISDKRETGELFF.

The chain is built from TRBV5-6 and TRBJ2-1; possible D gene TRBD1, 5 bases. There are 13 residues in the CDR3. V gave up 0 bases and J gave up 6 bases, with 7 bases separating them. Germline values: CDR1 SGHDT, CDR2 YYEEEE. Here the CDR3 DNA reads TGTGCCAGCAGCTTGGGACAGCCCAATGAGCAGTTCTTC. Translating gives CASSLGQPNEQFF.

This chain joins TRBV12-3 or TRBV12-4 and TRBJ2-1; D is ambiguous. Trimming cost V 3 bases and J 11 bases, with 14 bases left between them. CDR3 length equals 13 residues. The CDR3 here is CASSLPFRSKQFF. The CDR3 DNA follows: TGTGCCAGCAGTTTGCCCTTTAGATCTAAGCAGTTCTTC.

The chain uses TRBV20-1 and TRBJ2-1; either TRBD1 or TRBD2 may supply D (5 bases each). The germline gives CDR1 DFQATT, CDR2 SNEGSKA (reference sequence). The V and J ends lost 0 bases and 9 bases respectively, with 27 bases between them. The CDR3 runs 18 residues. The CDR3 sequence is CSARDRYRLVGVRGEQFF. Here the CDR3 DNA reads TGCAGTGCTAGAGATAGGTACAGATTAGTGGGGGTTAGGGGTGAGCAGTTCTTC.

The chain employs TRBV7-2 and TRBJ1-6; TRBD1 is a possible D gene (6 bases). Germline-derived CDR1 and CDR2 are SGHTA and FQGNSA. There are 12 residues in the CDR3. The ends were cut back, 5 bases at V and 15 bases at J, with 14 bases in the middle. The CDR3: CASSQLNRDLHF. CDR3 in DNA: TGTGCCAGCAGCCAACTCAACAGGGACCTCCACTTT.

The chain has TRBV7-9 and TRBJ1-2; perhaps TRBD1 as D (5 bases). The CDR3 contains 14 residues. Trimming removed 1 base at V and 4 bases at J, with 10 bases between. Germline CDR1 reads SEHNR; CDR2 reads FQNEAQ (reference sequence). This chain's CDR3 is CASSLGGRFYGYTF. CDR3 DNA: TGTGCCAGCAGCTTAGGGGGCAGATTCTATGGCTACACCTTC.

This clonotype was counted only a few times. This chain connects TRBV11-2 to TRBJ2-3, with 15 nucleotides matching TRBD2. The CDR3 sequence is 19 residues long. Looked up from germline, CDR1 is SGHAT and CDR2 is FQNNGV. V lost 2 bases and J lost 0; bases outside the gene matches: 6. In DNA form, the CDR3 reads TGTGCCAGCAGCTTATACGGACTAGCGGGAGGGCCCAGCACAGATACGCAGTATTTT. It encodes CASSLYGLAGGPSTDTQYF.

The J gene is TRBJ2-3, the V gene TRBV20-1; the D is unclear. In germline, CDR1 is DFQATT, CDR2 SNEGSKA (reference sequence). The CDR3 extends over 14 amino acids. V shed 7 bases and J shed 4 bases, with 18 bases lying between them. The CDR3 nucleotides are TGCAGTGGCCTTAGTGGGCGCGACCCAGATACGCAGTATTTT. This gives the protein CSGLSGRDPDTQYF.

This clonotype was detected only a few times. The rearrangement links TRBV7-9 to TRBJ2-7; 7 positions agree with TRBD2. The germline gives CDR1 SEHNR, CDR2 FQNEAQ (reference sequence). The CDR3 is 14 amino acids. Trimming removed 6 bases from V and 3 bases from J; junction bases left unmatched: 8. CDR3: CASRQASGDYEQYF. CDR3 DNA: TGTGCCAGCAGGCAAGCTAGCGGAGACTACGAGCAGTACTTC. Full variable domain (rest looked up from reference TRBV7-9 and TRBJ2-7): DTGVSQNPRHKITKRGQNVTFRCDPISEHNRLYWYRQTLGQGPEFLTYFQNEAQLEKSRLLSDRFSAERPKGSFSTLEIQRTEQGDSAMYLCASRQASGDYEQYFGPGTRLTVT.

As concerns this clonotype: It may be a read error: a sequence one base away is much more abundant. The CDR3 here is CASRQGLRAPWETQYF. The CDR3 DNA reads TGCGCCAGCCGCCAAGGTCTGAGGGCCCCATGGGAGACCCAGTACTTC. J is TRBJ2-5 and V is TRBV4-1; D may be TRBD2 (5 bases). The length of the CDR3 is 16 residues. Germline V gene sequence: CDR1 MGHRA, CDR2 YSYEKL.

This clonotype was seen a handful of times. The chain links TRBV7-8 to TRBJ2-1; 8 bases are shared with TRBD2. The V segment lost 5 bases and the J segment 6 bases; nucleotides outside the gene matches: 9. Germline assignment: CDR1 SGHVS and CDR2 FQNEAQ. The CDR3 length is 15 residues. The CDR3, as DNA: TGTGCCAGCAGCCAAACGGGACTAGTACTCAATGAGCAGTTCTTC. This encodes CASSQTGLVLNEQFF.

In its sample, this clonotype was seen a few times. The CDR3: CSSLVGSGITDTQYF. The CDR3 nucleotides are TGCAGTTCCCTAGTGGGATCAGGAATCACAGATACGCAGTATTTT. The chain couples TRBV20-1 to TRBJ2-3; D is unclear. CDR1 DFQATT and CDR2 SNEGSKA come from the germline V gene (reference sequence). The CDR3 runs 15 residues. V lost 8 bases and J lost 2, with 20 bases in between.

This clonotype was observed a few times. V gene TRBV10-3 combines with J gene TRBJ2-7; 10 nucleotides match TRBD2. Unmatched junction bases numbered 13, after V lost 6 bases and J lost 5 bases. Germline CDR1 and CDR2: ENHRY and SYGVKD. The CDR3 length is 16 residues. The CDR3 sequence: CAISEVMRLAGDEQYF. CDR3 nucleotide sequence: TGTGCCATCAGCGAGGTAATGCGGCTAGCGGGAGACGAGCAGTACTTC.

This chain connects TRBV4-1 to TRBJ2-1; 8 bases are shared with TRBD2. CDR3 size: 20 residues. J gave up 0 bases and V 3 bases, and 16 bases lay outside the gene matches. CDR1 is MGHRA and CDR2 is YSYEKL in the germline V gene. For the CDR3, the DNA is TGCGCCAGCAGCCAGAGTACTGGCGGGAGGCTAAAGAGCTCCTACAATGAGCAGTTCTTC. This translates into CASSQSTGGRLKSSYNEQFF.

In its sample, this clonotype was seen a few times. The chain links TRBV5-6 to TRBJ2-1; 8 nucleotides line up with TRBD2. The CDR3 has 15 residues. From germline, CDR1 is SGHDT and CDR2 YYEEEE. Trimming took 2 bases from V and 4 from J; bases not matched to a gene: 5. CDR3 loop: CASSFWTSRYNEQFF. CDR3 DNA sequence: TGTGCCAGCAGCTTTTGGACTAGCCGGTACAATGAGCAGTTCTTC. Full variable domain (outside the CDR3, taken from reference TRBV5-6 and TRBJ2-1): DAGVTQSPTHLIKTRGQQVTLRCSPKSGHDTVSWYQQALGQGPQFIFQYYEEEERQRGNFPDRFSGHQFPNYSSELNVNALLLGDSALYLCASSFWTSRYNEQFFGPGTRLTVL.

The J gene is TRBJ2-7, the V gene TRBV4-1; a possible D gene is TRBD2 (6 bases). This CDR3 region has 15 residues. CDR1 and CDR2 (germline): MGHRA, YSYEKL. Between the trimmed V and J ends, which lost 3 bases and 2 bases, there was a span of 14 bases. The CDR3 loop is CASSQGLPPPYEQYF. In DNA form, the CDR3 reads TGCGCCAGCAGCCAGGGACTTCCCCCACCCTACGAGCAGTACTTC.

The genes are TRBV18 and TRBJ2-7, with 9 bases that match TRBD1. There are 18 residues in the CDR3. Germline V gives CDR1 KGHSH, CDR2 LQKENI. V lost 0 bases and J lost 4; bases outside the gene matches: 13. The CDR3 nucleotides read TGTGCCAGCTCACCACCGGGACAGGGAGTCGGCGGTGGATACGAGCAGTACTTC. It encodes CASSPPGQGVGGGYEQYF.

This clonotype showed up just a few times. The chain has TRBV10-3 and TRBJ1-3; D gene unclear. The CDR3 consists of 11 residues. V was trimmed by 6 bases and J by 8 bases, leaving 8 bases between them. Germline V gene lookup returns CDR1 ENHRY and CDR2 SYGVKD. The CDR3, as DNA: TGTGCCATCAGGAACCAGTACACCATATATTTT. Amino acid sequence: CAIRNQYTIYF.

The DNA of the CDR3 is TGTGCCAGCAGCTCCCGACAGGGGAGGGCTGGAAACACCATATATTTT. It yields the protein CASSSRQGRAGNTIYF. The chain links TRBV11-2 to TRBJ1-3; 8 nucleotides agree with TRBD1. Per germline, CDR1 SGHAT and CDR2 FQNNGV. V shed 4 bases and J 2 bases; nucleotides not matched to a gene: 7. CDR3 length: 16 residues.

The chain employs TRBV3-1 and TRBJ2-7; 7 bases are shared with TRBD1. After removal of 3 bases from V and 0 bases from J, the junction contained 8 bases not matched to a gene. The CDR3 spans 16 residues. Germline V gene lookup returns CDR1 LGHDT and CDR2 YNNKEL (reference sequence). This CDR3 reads CASSHRTGFSSYEQYF. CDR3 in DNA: TGTGCCAGCAGCCACAGGACAGGCTTCAGCTCCTACGAGCAGTACTTC.

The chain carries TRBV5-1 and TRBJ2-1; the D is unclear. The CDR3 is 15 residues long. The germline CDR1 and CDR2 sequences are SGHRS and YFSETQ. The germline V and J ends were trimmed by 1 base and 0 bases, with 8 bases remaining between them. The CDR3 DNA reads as TGCGCCAGCAGCTTGTTGCAGAACTCCTACAATGAGCAGTTCTTC. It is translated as CASSLLQNSYNEQFF.

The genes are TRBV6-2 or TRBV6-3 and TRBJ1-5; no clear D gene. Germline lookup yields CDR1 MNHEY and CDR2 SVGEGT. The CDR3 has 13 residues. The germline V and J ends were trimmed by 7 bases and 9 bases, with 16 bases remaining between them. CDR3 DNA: TGTGCCAGCAAGGGCGCCTCGTCAGGGCCCCAGCATTTT. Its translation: CASKGASSGPQHF.

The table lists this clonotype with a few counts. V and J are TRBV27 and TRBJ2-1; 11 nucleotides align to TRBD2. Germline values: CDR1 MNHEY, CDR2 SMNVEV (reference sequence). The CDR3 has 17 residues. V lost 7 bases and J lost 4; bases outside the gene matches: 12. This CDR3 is CASTKNLLAGVYNEQFF. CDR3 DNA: TGTGCCAGCACCAAAAACCTACTAGCGGGGGTATACAATGAGCAGTTCTTC.

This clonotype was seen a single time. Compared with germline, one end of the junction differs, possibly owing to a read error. In DNA form, the CDR3 reads TGCGTCAGCAGCACGGGACTAGCGGGAGGCTTAACCTACAATGAGCAGTTCTTC. It translates to CVSSTGLAGGLTYNEQFF. The V and J genes are TRBV5-1 and TRBJ2-1; 15 bases line up with TRBD2. This CDR3 spans 18 amino acids. Germline CDR1 SGHRS, CDR2 YFSETQ.

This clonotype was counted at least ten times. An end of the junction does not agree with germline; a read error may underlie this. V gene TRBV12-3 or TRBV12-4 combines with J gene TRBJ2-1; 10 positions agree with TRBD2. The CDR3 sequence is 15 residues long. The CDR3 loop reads CASSLSSGRGNEQFF. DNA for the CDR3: TGCGCCAGCAGCTTGAGCAGCGGGAGGGGAAATGAGCAGTTCTTC.